This T cell receptor beta chain comes out of a study of early T cells in non-severe SARS-CoV-2 infection. Study background: Sequenced material consisted of bulk RNA (from unsorted whole blood), and chains were unpaired.

The sample holds many counts of this clonotype. Its antigen is not known. Regarding the study as a whole: Matches to VDJdb favored anti-spike CD8 responses and missed private and CD4 specificities.

The CDR3 is 12 residues long. Germline values: CDR1 DFQATT, CDR2 SNEGSKA (reference sequence). V was pared by 1 base and J by 1 base, with 5 bases between. Unique molecular identifiers (one per individual cDNA molecule) were attached. TCRdb itself ran the 5' RACE reads through MiXCR, one entry per CDR3 protein. Of fewer than 50,000 distinct CDR3 sequences listed, about 12% are singletons. The rearrangement joins TRBV20-1 to TRBJ2-7, with no clear D. The clonotype originates from an adult who was a healthcare worker with PCR-confirmed SARS-CoV-2 infection or an uninfected control (not recorded which). The sequenced sample consisted of whole blood. CDR3: CSARAQSYEQYF. DNA for the CDR3: TGCAGTGCTAGAGCCCAATCCTACGAGCAGTACTTC.